These 27 T cell receptor beta chains came from one sample sequenced in a study of cytomegalovirus exposure and HLA in healthy donors. Repertoires were generated with immunoSEQ multiplex PCR, while TCRdb's copy carries only in-frame clones and drops some. The sample gives 150,000 to 180,000 clones, 65% to 90% of which show up once; 20% to 25% is in the top ten. The source material was PBMCs. The receptor source for this set is a man between 18 and 29 years old in good health and CMV-seropositive.

This sequence joins TRBV6-6 and TRBJ1-1; D call uncertain. Between the trimmed V and J ends, which lost 0 bases and 4 bases, there was a span of 6 bases. The CDR3 extends over 13 amino acids. CDR1 and CDR2 from the germline V gene are MNHNY and SVGAGI (reference sequence). CDR3 in amino acids: CASSYSGVTEAFF. The DNA of the CDR3 is TGTGCCAGCAGTTACTCGGGCGTCACTGAAGCTTTCTTT.

Only one count was recorded for this clone. The chain employs TRBV6-6 and TRBJ1-5; D possibly corresponds to TRBD1 (6 bases). The CDR3 runs 15 residues. Germline V gives CDR1 MNHNY, CDR2 SVGAGI (reference sequence). V was pared by 6 bases and J by 5 bases, with 17 bases between. This CDR3 is CASSPVRGGDQPQHF. For the CDR3, the DNA is TGTGCCAGCAGCCCCGTCCGAGGGGGGGATCAGCCCCAGCATTTT.

The chain recombines TRBV10-3 with TRBJ2-7, with a tentative D call TRBD1 (6 bases). The V end was cut by 3 bases, the J end by 3 bases, with 9 bases between. The length of the CDR3 is 13 residues. Germline-derived CDR1 and CDR2 are ENHRY and SYGVKD. The DNA for the CDR3 is TGTGCCATCAGTGAACAGGGAAGCTACGAGCAGTACTTC. Amino acids: CAISEQGSYEQYF.

The chain combines TRBV7-8 with TRBJ2-3; D is unclear. CDR1 SGHVS and CDR2 FQNEAQ come from the germline V gene. Trimming pared 8 bases from V and 0 bases from J, leaving 18 bases between. The CDR3 covers 16 residues. This CDR3 is CASAPLAAGSTDTQYF. The CDR3 nucleotides are TGTGCCAGCGCTCCGTTAGCTGCCGGGAGCACAGATACGCAGTATTTT.

The chain links TRBV4-1 to TRBJ2-5; 10 nucleotides match TRBD2. The germline V gene has CDR1 MGHRA and CDR2 YSYEKL. The CDR3 sequence is 13 residues long. With 4 bases clipped from V and 5 bases from J, the junction kept 1 base outside the gene matches. The CDR3 nucleotides are TGCGCCAGCAGCCTGACTAGCGGGGAGACCCAGTACTTC. This encodes CASSLTSGETQYF.

Ten or more counts support this clone. The chain joins TRBV4-2 to TRBJ2-2; the match to TRBD2 covers 9 bases. This CDR3 spans 13 amino acids. The germline CDR1 and CDR2 sequences are LGHNA and YNFKEQ. J gave up 6 bases and V 4 bases, and 0 bases lay outside the gene matches. This CDR3 reads CASSPSGAGELFF. In DNA, the CDR3 is TGTGCCAGCAGCCCTAGCGGGGCCGGGGAGCTGTTTTTT.

This chain links TRBV29-1 with TRBJ2-1; D is possibly TRBD1 (5 bases). The germline gives CDR1 SQVTM, CDR2 ANQGSEA. The CDR3 is made up of 13 amino acids. Trimming shortened V by 7 bases and J by 6 bases, and 16 bases separated the two germline ends. CDR3 sequence: CSALDTGGNEQFF. In nucleotides, the CDR3 is TGCAGCGCCCTGGACACTGGCGGCAATGAGCAGTTCTTC.

The chain employs TRBV7-8 and TRBJ1-2, with 8 bases fitting TRBD1. The ends lost 5 bases at V and 4 bases at J; junction bases unmatched: 12. CDR1 is SGHVS and CDR2 is FQNEAQ in the germline V gene. This CDR3 is built from 16 residues. The CDR3 DNA reads TGTGCCAGCAGCCCCCTAGGGGCGGGACAGGCCTATGGCTACACCTTC. It translates to CASSPLGAGQAYGYTF.

This clone was counted once. The chain links TRBV7-6 to TRBJ2-7; 7 bases fit TRBD2. The CDR3 is made up of 14 amino acids. Losses at the gene ends were 5 bases for V and 7 bases for J; bases not matched to a gene: 11. Per the germline V gene, CDR1 is SGHVS and CDR2 is FNYEAQ. The CDR3 spells CASSARQGAGEQYF. Here the CDR3 DNA reads TGTGCCAGCAGCGCCCGACAAGGAGCGGGGGAGCAGTACTTC.

This sequence joins TRBV29-1 and TRBJ2-1; maybe TRBD2 (6 bases). Trimming stripped 2 bases from V and 4 bases from J, with 12 bases between. Per the germline V gene, CDR1 is SQVTM and CDR2 is ANQGSEA. The CDR3 consists of 14 residues. The CDR3, as DNA: TGCAGCGTTGAAACCCTAGCGCTGTACAATGAGCAGTTCTTC. Translating it yields CSVETLALYNEQFF.

The genes are TRBV7-8 and TRBJ1-4, with 7 positions matching TRBD1. The CDR3 spans 15 residues. The trim removed 5 bases at V and 8 bases at J, leaving 11 bases unmatched. The V gene's germline CDR1 is SGHVS and CDR2 FQNEAQ. CDR3 residues: CASSPDRISGEKLFF. The CDR3 coding sequence is TGTGCCAGCAGCCCGGACAGGATTTCAGGCGAAAAACTGTTTTTT.

The J gene is TRBJ2-6, the V gene TRBV29-1; 9 bases match TRBD1. Trimming took 6 bases from V and 1 from J; bases not matched to a gene: 4. The germline V gene encodes CDR1 SQVTM and CDR2 ANQGSEA. CDR3 length: 15 amino acids. CDR3 sequence reads: CSVSTGGSGANVLTF. The CDR3 DNA is TGCAGCGTGTCGACAGGGGGGTCTGGGGCCAACGTCCTGACTTTC.

The chain uses TRBV10-1 and TRBJ1-2; D gene uncertain. CDR1 and CDR2 (germline): WNHNN, SYGVQD (reference sequence). V lost 1 base, J lost 3 bases, and 12 bases lay in between. The CDR3 has 15 amino acids. This CDR3 is CASSEFPGNDYGYTF. DNA of the CDR3: TGCGCCAGCAGTGAGTTTCCGGGGAACGACTATGGCTACACCTTC.

This chain links TRBV7-9 with TRBJ2-5, with D uncertain. The CDR3 totals 15 residues. Trimming pared 1 base from V and 4 bases from J, leaving 13 bases between. The V gene's germline CDR1 is SEHNR and CDR2 FQNEAQ (reference sequence). The CDR3 coding sequence is TGTGCCAGCAGCTTAGGTATAACTTCCCCAGAGACCCAGTACTTC. Its protein is CASSLGITSPETQYF.

The rearrangement joins TRBV2 to TRBJ1-5; 11 bases are a match to TRBD1. V lost 6 bases to trimming and J lost 3 bases; unmatched junction nucleotides: 4. This CDR3 spans 15 amino acids. Germline CDR1 reads SNHLY; CDR2 reads FYNNEI. CDR3 region: CASSQGQGDNQPQHF. CDR3 DNA sequence: TGTGCCAGCAGCCAGGGACAGGGGGACAATCAGCCCCAGCATTTT.

The V and J genes are TRBV2 and TRBJ2-7, with 9 bases aligning to TRBD2. The CDR3 loop spans 13 amino acids. With V trimmed by 4 bases and J by 6 bases, 4 bases remained unmatched. Germline V lookup: CDR1 SNHLY, CDR2 FYNNEI. Written as DNA, the CDR3 is TGTGCCAGCAGTGTGGGACTAGCCTCCGAGCAGTACTTC. This sequence encodes CASSVGLASEQYF.

This clone was detected only once. This sequence joins TRBV4-3 and TRBJ2-7; D might be TRBD1 (6 bases). The V end lost 4 bases, the J end lost 3 bases, and 16 bases lay between the germline ends. From germline, CDR1 is LGHNA and CDR2 YSLEER. CDR3 length: 15 amino acids. This CDR3 is CASSPDGRGVYEQYF. DNA of the CDR3: TGCGCCAGCAGCCCAGACGGCAGGGGTGTCTACGAGCAGTACTTC.

The chain couples TRBV30 to TRBJ1-1, with a tentative D call TRBD1 (6 bases). Germline CDR1 GTSNPN, CDR2 SVGIG (reference sequence). Trimming took off 5 bases at V and 4 bases at J, with 17 bases between the two ends. The CDR3 extends over 14 amino acids. CDR3 loop: CAWAPRGGGTEAFF. CDR3 coding DNA: TGTGCCTGGGCCCCCAGGGGTGGGGGCACTGAAGCTTTCTTT.

This chain joins TRBV7-8 and TRBJ2-3, with 8 bases identical to TRBD2. The V gene's germline CDR1 is SGHVS and CDR2 FQNEAQ. The CDR3 runs 14 residues. The trim removed 3 bases at V and 5 bases at J, leaving 4 bases unmatched. CDR3 DNA: TGTGCCAGCAGCTTCGGGGGGGGCGGAGATACGCAGTATTTT. Its protein is CASSFGGGGDTQYF.

This rearrangement joins TRBV27 to TRBJ2-7; 7 positions agree with TRBD2. Germline-derived CDR1 and CDR2 are MNHEY and SMNVEV (reference sequence). After removal of 7 bases from V and 2 bases from J, the junction contained 5 bases not matched to a gene. CDR3 length equals 13 residues. CDR3 bases: TGTGCCAGCACTTCGCGGGGGACCTACGAGCAGTACTTC. It codes for CASTSRGTYEQYF.

The DNA for the CDR3 is TGTGCCAGCAGCTTAGTGGGCCCAGCCCTACCTTACTACACCTTC. Translating gives CASSLVGPALPYYTF. The chain recombines TRBV13 with TRBJ1-2, with unresolved D. Germline values: CDR1 PRHDT, CDR2 FYEKMQ (reference sequence). The V end lost 1 base, the J end lost 10 bases, and 19 bases lay between the germline ends. CDR3 length: 15 amino acids.

The chain is built from TRBV9 and TRBJ1-3; D is uncertain. V was trimmed by 5 bases and J by 0 bases, leaving 15 bases between them. Germline V gene lookup returns CDR1 SGDLS and CDR2 YYNGEE. The CDR3 consists of 16 residues. The CDR3 spells CASSPKTQSSGNTIYF. The CDR3 DNA reads as TGTGCCAGCAGTCCTAAGACACAGAGCTCTGGAAACACCATATATTTT.

This chain connects TRBV7-9 to TRBJ1-2; D gene uncertain. This CDR3 contains 12 residues. V gave up 6 bases and J gave up 4 bases, with 9 bases separating them. The germline V gene has CDR1 SEHNR and CDR2 FQNEAQ (reference sequence). The CDR3 is CASREMGYGYTF. The DNA of the CDR3 is TGTGCCAGCAGGGAGATGGGCTATGGCTACACCTTC.

This chain links TRBV7-2 with TRBJ2-7; TRBD2 matches at 8 bases. There are 15 residues in the CDR3. The V gene's germline CDR1 is SGHTA and CDR2 FQGNSA. The ends lost 5 bases at V and 0 bases at J; junction bases unmatched: 6. CDR3 DNA: TGTGCCAGCAGCCTTAGCGGGGCGGTCTCCTACGAGCAGTACTTC. Its protein product is CASSLSGAVSYEQYF. Supplemented by reference TRBV7-2 and TRBJ2-7, the full variable domain reads GAGVSQSPSNKVTEKGKDVELRCDPISGHTALYWYRQSLGQGLEFLIYFQGNSAPDKSGLPSDRFSAERTGGSVSTLTIQRTQQEDSAVYLCASSLSGAVSYEQYFGPGTRLTVT.

The rearrangement joins TRBV18 to TRBJ1-2; D gene uncertain. Deletions cut 5 bases from V and 0 bases from J, with 13 bases between. This CDR3 region has 15 residues. Germline V CDR1 and CDR2: KGHSH, LQKENI. The CDR3 is CASSVAVSANYGYTF. The CDR3 DNA sequence: TGTGCCAGCTCAGTTGCAGTCTCCGCTAACTATGGCTACACCTTC.

The chain recombines TRBV11-1 with TRBJ2-1; 11 nucleotides align to TRBD2. J lost 8 bases, V lost 3 bases, and 6 bases had no gene match. Per the germline V gene, CDR1 is SGHAT and CDR2 is FQDESV (reference sequence). The CDR3 covers 15 residues. The CDR3 DNA reads TGTGCCAGCAGCTTCGCACTAGCGGGGGAGGATGAGCAGTTCTTC. Translation: CASSFALAGEDEQFF.

The gene calls are TRBV18 and TRBJ2-7, with TRBD1 matching over 9 bases. Germline CDR1 KGHSH, CDR2 LQKENI. This CDR3 contains 16 residues. V was clipped by 0 bases and J by 2 bases; unmatched bases: 5. This CDR3 reads CASSPPGRQGAYEQYF. In nucleotides, the CDR3 is TGTGCCAGCTCACCACCAGGACGACAGGGGGCCTACGAGCAGTACTTC.